Sequencing of this T cell receptor (beta chain) was carried out in a study of blood T cell repertoires in COVID-19. Background on the study: From the United States, Italy and Spain came samples of acute and convalescent COVID-19. PBMCs, B-cell-depleted T cells, or T cells were the source of the cDNA or gDNA that made up the material.

Original analysis: By means of reference gene primer amplification, nucleated cell counts were estimated. Only in-frame clones appear in the TCRdb table, and some are missing; sequencing was by immunoSEQ multiplex PCR. V and J calls and clone size are copied from that table; D and trimming were computed from the DNA. The data hold approximately 260,000 clones, with about 85% observed a single time. This CDR3 spans 15 amino acids. The chain has TRBV21-1 and TRBJ2-3; the table's D call, TRBD2, has no DNA check behind it. TRBV21-1 is a pseudogene. The sample taken for sequencing was peripheral blood. The sequence came from a young man with active or convalescent COVID-19. CDR3 nucleotides: TGTGCCAGCAGCAAAGGCCGACTAGCCACAGATACGCAGTATTTT. As protein: CASSKGRLATDTQYF.